This TCR beta chain appears in the sequencing data of a study of shared clonotypes between healthy human individuals. Germline V gene data show CDR1 as MDHEN and CDR2 as SYDVKM. The CDR3 length is 13 residues. Losses at the gene ends were 10 bases for V and 5 bases for J; bases not matched to a gene: 8. The method was immunoSEQ multiplex PCR; TCRdb's version includes in-frame clones alone and lacks a portion of them. The table includes roughly 720,000 clones, around 90% detected once. The sequence was collected from a man younger than 35 in good health. Some clones in this sample may be carry-over from other donors' samples. Source material: memory CD8+ T cells from PBMCs. The subset here: CD45RO+ cells pooled with CCR7-negative TemRA cells. The chain uses TRBV28 and TRBJ1-2; 9 bases fit TRBD1. The CDR3 DNA is TGTGCCACCCGAGACAGGGGGTTTTATGGCTACACCTTC. Amino acid sequence: CATRDRGFYGYTF.